These 4 T cell receptor beta chains share one sample of origin, sequenced in a study of T cell changes during pregnancy in multiple sclerosis. Sequencing used immunoSEQ multiplex PCR; TCRdb keeps in-frame clones, though not all of them. The sample lists roughly 49,000 clones; almost 95% were seen once. The specimen comprised peripheral blood, sampled after pregnancy. The source is a female donor with multiple sclerosis, enrolled in a pregnancy study.

V usage is TRBV21-1 and J usage is TRBJ2-2; the table assigns TRBD2, which was not confirmed against the DNA. TRBV21-1 represents a pseudogene. The CDR3 is 17 residues long. The DNA of the CDR3 is TGTGCCAGCAGCAAAGCGCCGAGCGGGGTGGTCACCGGGGAGCTGTTTTTT. Translation gives CASSKAPSGVVTGELFF.

This clone was seen just once. V gene TRBV19 combines with J gene TRBJ2-1; TRBD1 matches 7 bases. This CDR3 has 15 residues. Germline values: CDR1 LNHDA, CDR2 SQIVND (reference sequence). The J segment lost 0 bases and the V segment lost 6 bases, leaving 5 bases of the junction unmatched. CDR3 in amino acids: CASSQDRDSYNEQFF. The CDR3 DNA sequence: TGTGCCAGTAGCCAAGACAGGGACTCCTACAATGAGCAGTTCTTC.

This rearrangement joins TRBV6-5 to TRBJ2-7; the match to TRBD2 covers 9 bases. This CDR3 has 15 amino acids. Germline CDR1 MNHEY, CDR2 SVGAGI. Trimming removed 3 bases from V and 2 bases from J; junction bases left unmatched: 5. The CDR3 loop reads CASSYGGGAPYEQYF. The CDR3 coding sequence is TGTGCCAGCAGTTATGGCGGGGGGGCGCCCTACGAGCAGTACTTC.

This sequence joins TRBV19 and TRBJ2-2; 8 bases map to TRBD2. The CDR3 is made up of 18 amino acids. Germline loops: CDR1 LNHDA, CDR2 SQIVND (reference sequence). After removal of 1 base from V and 0 bases from J, the junction contained 7 bases not matched to a gene. The CDR3 spells CASSIVVAGGSNTGELFF. CDR3 coding DNA: TGTGCCAGTAGTATAGTGGTTGCGGGGGGATCGAACACCGGGGAGCTGTTTTTT.